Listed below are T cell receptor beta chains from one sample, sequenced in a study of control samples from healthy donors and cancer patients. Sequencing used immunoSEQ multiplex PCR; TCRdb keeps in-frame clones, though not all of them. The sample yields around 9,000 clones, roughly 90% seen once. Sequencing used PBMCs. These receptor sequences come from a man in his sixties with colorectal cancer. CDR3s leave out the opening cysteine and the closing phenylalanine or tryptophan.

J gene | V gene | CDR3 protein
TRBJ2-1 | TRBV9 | ASSVIGNEQF
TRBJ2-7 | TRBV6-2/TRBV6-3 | ASSWDRTSYEQY
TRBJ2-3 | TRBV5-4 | ASSLKVSTDTQY
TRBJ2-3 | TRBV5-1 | ASSLWGRGHTDTQY
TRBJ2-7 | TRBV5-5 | ASSPRVGDPFYEQY
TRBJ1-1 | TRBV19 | ASHRRARSTEAF
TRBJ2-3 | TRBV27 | ASSLSGVAGALTRGDTQY
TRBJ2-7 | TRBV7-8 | ASSLFAGPNSYEQY
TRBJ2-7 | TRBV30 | AMDRGREQY
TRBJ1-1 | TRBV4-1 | ASSQDRNVGRGAF
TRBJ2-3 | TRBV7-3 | ASSLDAGGGTQY
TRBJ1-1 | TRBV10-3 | AISGPRTGLNTEAF
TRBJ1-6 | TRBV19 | ASSMTQYNSPLH
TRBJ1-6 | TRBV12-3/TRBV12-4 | ATRSSYNSPLH
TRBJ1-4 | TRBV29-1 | SVGRGTNEKLF
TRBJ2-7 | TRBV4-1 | ASSQSAGTATYEQY
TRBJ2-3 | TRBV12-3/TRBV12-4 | ASSISTDTQY
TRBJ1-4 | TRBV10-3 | AISETGEKLF
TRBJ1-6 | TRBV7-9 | ASSDRGRRGSPLH
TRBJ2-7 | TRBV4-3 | ASSQGSGSYEQY
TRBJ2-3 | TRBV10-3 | AISEGLAPDTQY
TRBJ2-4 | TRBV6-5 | ASSYSGVAKNIQY
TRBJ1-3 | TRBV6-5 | ASSSLSSGGNTIY
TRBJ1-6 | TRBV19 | ASSIRNSPLH
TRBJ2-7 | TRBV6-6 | ASSPYAVRGVYEQY
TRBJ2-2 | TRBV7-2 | ASSLKPGTGELF
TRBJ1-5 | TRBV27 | ASSSYWGGRGQPQH
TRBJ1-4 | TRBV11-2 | ASSGNGEKLF
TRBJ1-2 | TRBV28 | ASSKWDRANYGYT
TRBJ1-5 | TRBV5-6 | ASSLGEYQPQH
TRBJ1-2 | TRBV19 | ASSMIGGYGYT
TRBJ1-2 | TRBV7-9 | ASSYKNREANYGYT
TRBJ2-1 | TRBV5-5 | ASSYRLAGAHPDNEQF